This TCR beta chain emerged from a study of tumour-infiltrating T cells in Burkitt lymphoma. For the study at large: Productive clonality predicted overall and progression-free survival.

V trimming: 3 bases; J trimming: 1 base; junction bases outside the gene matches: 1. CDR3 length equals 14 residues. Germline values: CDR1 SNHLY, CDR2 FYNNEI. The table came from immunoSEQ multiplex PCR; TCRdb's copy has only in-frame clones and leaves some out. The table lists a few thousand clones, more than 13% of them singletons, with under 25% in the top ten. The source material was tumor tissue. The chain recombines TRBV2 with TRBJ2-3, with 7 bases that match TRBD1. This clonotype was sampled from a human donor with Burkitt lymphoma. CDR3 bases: TGTGCCAGCAGTGACGGGACAGGCACAGATACGCAGTATTTT. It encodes CASSDGTGTDTQYF. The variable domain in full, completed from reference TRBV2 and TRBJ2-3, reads EPEVTQTPSHQVTQMGQEVILRCVPISNHLYFYWYRQILGQKVEFLVSFYNNEISEKSEIFDDQFSVERPDGSNFTLKIRSTKLEDSAMYFCASSDGTGTDTQYFGPGTRLTVL.